The clone carrying this T cell receptor beta chain was detected a few times. Its antigen is not identified. Trimming took 4 bases from V and 0 from J, leaving 12 bases between them. There are 15 residues in the CDR3. Germline V gene lookup returns CDR1 MNHEY and CDR2 SMNVEV (reference sequence). These data belong to a study of CD8 T cells in ankylosing spondylitis. Study observations and caveats: The clones that were linked to disease were reported to be significantly enriched in matched synovial fluid samples from ankylosing spondylitis patients.

TCRdb re-derived calls from the 5' RACE reads in MiXCR, one entry per CDR3 protein. The profile covers roughly 130,000 distinct CDR3 sequences, with 7% to 9% appearing a single time and 7.3% taken by the ten largest. The receptor was derived from a male donor with ankylosing spondylitis. The J gene is TRBJ2-5, the V gene TRBV27; D perhaps matches TRBD2 (5 bases). The sample consisted of synovial fluid, either unsorted or a sorted T cell fraction (not recorded which). The chain's CDR3 is CASSSTRGYQETQYF. The CDR3 DNA reads as TGTGCCAGCAGTTCCACCCGCGGGTACCAAGAGACCCAGTACTTC.